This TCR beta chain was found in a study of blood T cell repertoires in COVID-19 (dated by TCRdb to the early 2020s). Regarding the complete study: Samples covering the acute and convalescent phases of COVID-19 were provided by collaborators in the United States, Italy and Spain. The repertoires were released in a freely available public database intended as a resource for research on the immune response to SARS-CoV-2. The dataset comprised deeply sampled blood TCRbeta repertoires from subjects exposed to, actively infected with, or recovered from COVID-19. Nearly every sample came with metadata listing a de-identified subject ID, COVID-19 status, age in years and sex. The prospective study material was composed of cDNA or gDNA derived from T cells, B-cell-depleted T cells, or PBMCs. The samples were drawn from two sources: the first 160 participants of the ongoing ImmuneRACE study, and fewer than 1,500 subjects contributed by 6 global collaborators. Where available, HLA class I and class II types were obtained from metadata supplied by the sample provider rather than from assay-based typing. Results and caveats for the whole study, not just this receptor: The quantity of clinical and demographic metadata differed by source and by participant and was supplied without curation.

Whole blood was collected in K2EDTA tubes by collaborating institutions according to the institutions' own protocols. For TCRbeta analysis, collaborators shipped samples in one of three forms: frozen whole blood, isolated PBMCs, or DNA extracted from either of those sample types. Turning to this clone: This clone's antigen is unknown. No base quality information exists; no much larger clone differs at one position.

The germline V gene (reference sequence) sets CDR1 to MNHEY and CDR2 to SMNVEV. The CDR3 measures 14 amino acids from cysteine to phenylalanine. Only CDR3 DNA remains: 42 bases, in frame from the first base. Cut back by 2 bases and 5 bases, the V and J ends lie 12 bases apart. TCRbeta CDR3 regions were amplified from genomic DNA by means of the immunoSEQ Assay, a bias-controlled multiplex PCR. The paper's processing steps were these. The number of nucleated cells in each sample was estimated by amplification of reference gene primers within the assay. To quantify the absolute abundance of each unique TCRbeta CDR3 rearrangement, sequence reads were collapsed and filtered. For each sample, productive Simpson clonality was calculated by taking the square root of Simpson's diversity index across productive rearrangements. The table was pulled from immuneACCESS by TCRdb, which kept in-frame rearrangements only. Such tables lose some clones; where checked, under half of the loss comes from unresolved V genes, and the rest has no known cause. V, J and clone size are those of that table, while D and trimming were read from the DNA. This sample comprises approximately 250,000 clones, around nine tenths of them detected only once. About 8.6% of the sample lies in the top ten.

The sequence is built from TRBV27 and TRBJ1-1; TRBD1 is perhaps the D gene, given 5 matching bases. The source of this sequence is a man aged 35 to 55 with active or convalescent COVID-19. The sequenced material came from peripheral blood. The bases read TGTGCCAGCAGTTTAAAAGGGGCTCGAACTGAAGCTTTCTTT. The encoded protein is CASSLKGARTEAFF.